The next 29 T cell receptor beta chains were all read from a single sample in a study of tumor and adjacent non-tumor tissue in lung cancer. The template was RNA from unsorted bulk tissue. A modified ARM-PCR protocol with three rounds of nested PCR amplified TCRbeta. TCRdb re-derived calls from the multiplex PCR reads in MiXCR, one entry per CDR3 protein. Of some 74,000 distinct CDR3 sequences in the sample, roughly 72% were seen once. Sequencing input: lung tumor tissue. The source of these receptors is a woman in her thirties or forties with non-small cell lung cancer.

The chain couples TRBV29-1 to TRBJ2-3, with 7 bases matching TRBD1. The CDR3 contains 17 residues. The germline V gene has CDR1 SQVTM and CDR2 ANQGSEA. Unmatched junction bases numbered 17, after V lost 4 bases and J lost 4 bases. The CDR3 region has the DNA TGCAGCGTTGGTCGTGACAGGGTACGTGTGCGCGCAGATACGCAGTATTTT. Protein product: CSVGRDRVRVRADTQYF.

Only a few counts were recorded for this clonotype. CDR3 in amino acids: CASRLVNMGEAFF. DNA for the CDR3: TGTGCCAGCAGGCTCGTGAACATGGGCGAAGCTTTCTTT. The chain joins TRBV12-3 or TRBV12-4 to TRBJ1-1; D is ambiguous. Deletions cut 6 bases from V and 8 bases from J, with 16 bases between. The CDR3 totals 13 residues.

As for this clonotype: One base away lies a much larger clone, so this may be a sequencing read error. V is TRBV10-3 and J is TRBJ2-1, with D possibly TRBD2 on 6 matching bases. The length of the CDR3 is 17 residues. V was cut by 10 bases and J by 1 base, with 23 bases left in between. Germline V gene lookup returns CDR1 ENHRY and CDR2 SYGVKD. In nucleotides, the CDR3 is TGTGCCACCGGCAATCCCCCGGGACTGGGTTCCTACAATGAGCAGTTCTTC. It codes for CATGNPPGLGSYNEQFF.

Note on this clonotype: It is likely a read error, because the conserved phenylalanine at the end of the CDR3 is missing. V usage is TRBV28 and J usage is TRBJ2-7; 7 nucleotides align to TRBD2. This CDR3 comprises 13 residues. With V trimmed by 7 bases and J by 6 bases, 9 bases remained unmatched. The germline gives CDR1 MDHEN, CDR2 SYDVKM. Here the CDR3 reads CASITMSGTEQYY. In nucleotides, the CDR3 is TGTGCCAGCATCACAATGAGCGGGACCGAGCAGTACTAT.

The V gene is TRBV20-1, the J gene TRBJ1-2, with a tentative D call TRBD1 (6 bases). Germline loops: CDR1 DFQATT, CDR2 SNEGSKA (reference sequence). This CDR3 region has 14 residues. V lost 8 bases and J lost 4, with 20 bases in between. CDR3 protein: CSPRGDTLFYGYTF. The CDR3 DNA reads TGCAGTCCAAGAGGGGACACCCTATTCTATGGCTACACCTTC.

In the case of this clonotype: One junction end does not reproduce the germline sequence, and a read error may be involved. The chain employs TRBV20-1 and TRBJ2-1; tentative D call: TRBD1 (5 bases). The CDR3 consists of 18 residues. The V gene's germline CDR1 is DFQATT and CDR2 SNEGSKA (reference sequence). CDR3 sequence: CSARDSRPWGSSYNEQIF. The CDR3 DNA reads as TGCAGTGCTAGAGATTCCCGACCTTGGGGCTCGTCCTACAATGAGCAGATCTTC.

Note on this clonotype: The junction differs from germline at one of its ends, possibly a read error. The chain links TRBV10-2 to TRBJ2-7; D uncertain. Looked up from germline, CDR1 is WSHSY and CDR2 is SAAADI. The CDR3 totals 13 residues. CDR3 DNA sequence: TGCGCCAGCACCCCCTCTCGTGGGTACGAGCGGTACTTC. Its protein is CASTPSRGYERYF.

Notes on this clonotype: The germline gene is not matched at one end of the junction; a read error may be the cause. The chain is built from TRBV7-8 and TRBJ1-1; no definite D call. CDR1 and CDR2 (germline): SGHVS, FQNEAQ. There are 13 residues in the CDR3. DNA of the CDR3: TGTGCCAGCAGCTTTGAGAGGAACACGGAAGCTTTCTTT. Encoded protein: CASSFERNTEAFF.

Comment on this clonotype: Since a much larger clone is just one base distant, this may be a read error. The J gene is TRBJ1-5, the V gene TRBV7-9; perhaps TRBD1 as D (5 bases). The CDR3 loop spans 13 amino acids. Germline CDR1 SEHNR, CDR2 FQNEAQ (reference sequence). CDR3 sequence (DNA): TGTGCCATCAGCCTCGAGGGGAATCAGCCCCAGCATTTT. This gives the protein CAISLEGNQPQHF.

This clonotype was found once. Sequence at one end of the junction differs from germline and may be a read error. The genes are TRBV11-2 and TRBJ1-2; TRBD1 aligns across 8 bases. CDR3 length: 14 residues. Germline V gene sequence: CDR1 SGHAT, CDR2 FQNNGV. CDR3 DNA sequence: TGTGCCAGCATCTTACCTCAGGGGGCCTGTGGCTACACCTTC. Translated: CASILPQGACGYTF.

Regarding this clonotype: An end of the junction does not agree with germline; a read error may underlie this. This sequence joins TRBV4-1 and TRBJ1-2; the match to TRBD1 covers 8 bases. Germline CDR1 MGHRA, CDR2 YSYEKL. This CDR3 contains 17 residues. As DNA, the CDR3 is TGCGCCTGCAGCCAAGCCCCTGTAGACAGGGGACCGTATGGCAACACCTTC. Its protein is CACSQAPVDRGPYGNTF.

This clonotype has ten or more counts. The chain joins TRBV20-1 to TRBJ2-1; a weak D match, TRBD2 (6 bases). Between the trimmed V and J ends, which lost 0 bases and 1 base, there was a span of 19 bases. Looked up from germline, CDR1 is DFQATT and CDR2 is SNEGSKA (reference sequence). CDR3 size: 18 residues. The CDR3: CSARDSIQAGRSYNEQFF. For the CDR3, the DNA is TGCAGTGCTAGAGACTCAATACAGGCAGGGAGGTCCTACAATGAGCAGTTCTTC.

Points on this clonotype: The CDR3 ends on some other residue instead of the conserved phenylalanine or tryptophan, so this is likely a read error. V is TRBV11-2 and J is TRBJ1-6, with a weak D call TRBD1 (6 bases). The CDR3 contains 17 residues. In germline, CDR1 is SGHAT, CDR2 FQNNGV. This CDR3 is CASSSTLGTNQSSPLHS. CDR3 bases: TGTGCGAGCAGCTCAACATTAGGGACAAACCAGAGTTCACCCCTCCACTCT.

As concerns this clonotype: The junction does not match germline at one end; this may be a read error. V usage is TRBV4-1 and J usage is TRBJ2-5; TRBD1 or TRBD2 may be the D gene (5 bases each). Germline-derived CDR1 and CDR2 are MGHRA and YSYEKL. There are 15 residues in the CDR3. CDR3 nucleotide sequence: TGCGCAAGCAGCCTGGGGCTGGGGACCGGAGATACCCAGTACTTC. Translation: CASSLGLGTGDTQYF.

This clonotype was counted many times. This CDR3 reads CAWSNGQGGQPQHF. DNA of the CDR3: TGTGCCTGGAGTAATGGCCAGGGGGGTCAGCCCCAGCATTTT. V and J are TRBV30 and TRBJ1-5; 7 bases match TRBD1. Germline CDR1 GTSNPN, CDR2 SVGIG (reference sequence). The CDR3 has 14 amino acids. V lost 2 bases and J lost 6; bases outside the gene matches: 7.

Details on this clonotype: A much larger clone sits a single nucleotide away, making a read error possible. The chain is built from TRBV28 and TRBJ2-1, with D possibly matching TRBD2 (6 bases). The V end was cut by 9 bases, the J end by 7 bases, with 19 bases between. The CDR3 has 14 residues. CDR1 is MDHEN and CDR2 is SYDVKM in the germline V gene. CDR3 nucleotide sequence: TGTGCCAGTCGGGGGAAGGCTCGGGGGAATGAGCAGTTCTTC. Its translation is CASRGKARGNEQFF.

This clonotype was counted once. This may be a read error, as it is one base from a much larger clone. This chain connects TRBV20-1 to TRBJ1-2; possible D gene TRBD1, 5 bases. V lost 7 bases and J lost 7, with 13 bases in between. The CDR3 consists of 11 residues. CDR1 DFQATT and CDR2 SNEGSKA come from the germline V gene (reference sequence). CDR3 DNA sequence: TGCAGTGTTAACCCTACAGGTGGCTACACCTTC. This translates into CSVNPTGGYTF.

Regarding this clonotype: Because the CDR3 is missing its conserved closing phenylalanine or tryptophan, this is likely a read error. The DNA for the CDR3 is TGTGACAGCAGTGAAGCGGGGGGAAGCCCCTACGAGCAGTACTTA. Its protein product is CDSSEAGGSPYEQYL. The chain combines TRBV6-1 with TRBJ2-7; TRBD2 aligns across 9 bases. The CDR3 is 15 amino acids. CDR1 and CDR2 (germline): MNHNS, SASEGT.

This clonotype has ten or more counts. The J gene is TRBJ2-3, the V gene TRBV5-1, with unresolved D. The germline V and J ends were trimmed by 2 bases and 6 bases, with 13 bases remaining between them. CDR3 length: 14 amino acids. Per germline, CDR1 SGHRS and CDR2 YFSETQ. CDR3 DNA sequence: TGCGCCAGCAGCTTCGGCAGCAATGTCGATACGCAGTATTTT. Encoded protein: CASSFGSNVDTQYF.

About this clonotype: Without the conserved terminal phenylalanine or tryptophan, this CDR3 likely stems from a read error. This sequence joins TRBV4-1 and TRBJ1-2; tentative D call: TRBD1 (5 bases). Trimming removed 3 bases from V and 8 bases from J, with 16 bases in between. Germline V CDR1 and CDR2: MGHRA, YSYEKL. The CDR3 consists of 14 residues. The CDR3 coding sequence is TGCGCCAGCAGCCAGGCTAGGGGATTAGGCGGCTACACCCTC. Translating gives CASSQARGLGGYTL.

About this clonotype: A much larger clone lies a single base off, so this may be a read error. The V gene is TRBV20-1, the J gene TRBJ2-5; possible D gene TRBD1, 5 bases. Deletions cut 0 bases from V and 7 bases from J, with 15 bases between. The CDR3 is 14 residues long. Germline V CDR1 and CDR2: DFQATT, SNEGSKA (reference sequence). The chain's CDR3 is CSARDLAGMGTQYF. The DNA of the CDR3 is TGCAGTGCTAGAGATTTGGCAGGGATGGGGACCCAGTACTTC.

Of note for this clonotype: Germline and junction disagree at one end, which may indicate a read error. The gene calls are TRBV5-5 and TRBJ2-4; tentative D call: TRBD2 (5 bases). The CDR3 sequence is 17 residues long. CDR1 SGHKS and CDR2 YYEKEE come from the germline V gene (reference sequence). The CDR3 DNA reads TGTGCCAACAGCTTGTCCAGCGGCGGACTAGCCAAAAACATTCAGTACTTC. It specifies CANSLSSGGLAKNIQYF.

Details on this clonotype: Its ends do not fully match the called genes, so a read error is possible. This rearrangement joins TRBV11-2 to TRBJ2-1; D not certain. Germline-derived CDR1 and CDR2 are SGHAT and FQNNGV. The CDR3 totals 14 residues. This CDR3 is CVSSLGISYNEQFF. In DNA, the CDR3 is TGTGTCAGCAGCTTAGGGATTAGCTATAATGAGCAGTTCTTC.

The gene calls are TRBV25-1 and TRBJ2-7; D may match TRBD1 or TRBD2 (6 bases each). Germline CDR1 and CDR2: MGHDK and SYGVNS. The CDR3 spans 15 residues. Trimming left V 7 bases short and J 6 bases short, with 22 bases between. CDR3 DNA sequence: TGTGCCAGCAATGCCGGGGGCGGCGTCCTCTGCGAGCAGTACTTC. It yields the protein CASNAGGGVLCEQYF.

This clonotype was detected once. A much larger clone differs by one base, so this may be a read error. The V gene is TRBV14, the J gene TRBJ2-5; 9 positions agree with TRBD2. The CDR3 spans 17 residues. With V trimmed by 0 bases and J by 7 bases, 12 bases remained unmatched. Germline values: CDR1 SGHDN, CDR2 FVKESK. CDR3 loop: CASSQDPTYAGGRTQYF. Here the CDR3 DNA reads TGTGCCAGCAGCCAAGATCCGACCTACGCGGGGGGGAGGACCCAGTACTTC.

This rearrangement joins TRBV29-1 to TRBJ2-1; 13 nucleotides align to TRBD2. This CDR3 has 15 residues. The V gene's germline CDR1 is SQVTM and CDR2 ANQGSEA. CDR3 sequence reads: CAVTRTSGSYNEQFF. CDR3 nucleotide sequence: TGCGCCGTCACAAGGACTAGCGGGAGCTACAATGAGCAGTTCTTC.

This clonotype was counted between two and nine times. This chain links TRBV4-1 with TRBJ2-1; 10 positions agree with TRBD1. This CDR3 contains 17 residues. Germline CDR1 MGHRA, CDR2 YSYEKL. The CDR3 sequence is CVRSQDRGGTGVDEQFF. CDR3 nucleotides: TGCGTCAGGAGCCAAGATCGAGGTGGGACAGGGGTCGATGAGCAGTTCTTC.

To note about this clonotype: Germline is not matched at one junction end, which may reflect a read error. The J gene is TRBJ2-7, the V gene TRBV11-2; 7 nucleotides agree with TRBD1. The germline CDR1 and CDR2 sequences are SGHAT and FQNNGV. The CDR3 extends over 14 amino acids. The CDR3 DNA is TGTGGCAGCGGTGTACAGGGGCTACAGTACGAGCAATACTTC. Translating gives CGSGVQGLQYEQYF.

Regarding this clonotype: One junction end does not reproduce the germline sequence, and a read error may be involved. This sequence joins TRBV29-1 and TRBJ2-7, with 7 bases lining up with TRBD2. Germline V CDR1 and CDR2: SQVTM, ANQGSEA. The CDR3 has 12 amino acids. This CDR3 reads CSVGRSGNEQYF. The CDR3 nucleotides read TGCAGCGTTGGTAGGAGCGGGAACGAACAGTACTTC.